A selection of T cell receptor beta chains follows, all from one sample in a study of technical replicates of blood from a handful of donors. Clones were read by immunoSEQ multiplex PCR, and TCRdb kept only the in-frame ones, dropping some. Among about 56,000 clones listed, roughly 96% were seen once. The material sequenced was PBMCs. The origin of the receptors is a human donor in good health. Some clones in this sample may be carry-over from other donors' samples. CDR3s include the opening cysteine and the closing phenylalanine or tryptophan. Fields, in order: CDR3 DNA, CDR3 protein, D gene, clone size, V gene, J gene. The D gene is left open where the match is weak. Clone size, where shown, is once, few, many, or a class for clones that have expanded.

CDR3nt: TGTGCCAGCAGTGATAGCGGGGGTGGGAGCACAGATACGCAGTATTTT
CDR3aa: CASSDSGGGSTDTQYF
d_gene: TRBD2
abundance: .
v_gene: TRBV6-1
j_gene: TRBJ2-3

CDR3nt: TGCAGCGTTGAAGGGTTGCGGGAAGCCTACAATGAGCAGTTCTTC
CDR3aa: CSVEGLREAYNEQFF
d_gene: .
abundance: .
v_gene: TRBV29-1
j_gene: TRBJ2-1

CDR3nt: TGTGCCAGCAGTCCCTCGGGGGGCGGCCAGCCCCAGCATTTT
CDR3aa: CASSPSGGGQPQHF
d_gene: .
abundance: .
v_gene: TRBV6-4
j_gene: TRBJ1-5

CDR3nt: TGTGCCAGCAGCTTAGGACAGGGTTGGGATCAGCCCCAGCATTTT
CDR3aa: CASSLGQGWDQPQHF
d_gene: TRBD1
abundance: .
v_gene: TRBV7-2
j_gene: TRBJ1-5

CDR3nt: TGTGCCAGCAGCCAGGGGACAGGGGGGCACTACACCTTC
CDR3aa: CASSQGTGGHYTF
d_gene: TRBD1
abundance: .
v_gene: TRBV14
j_gene: TRBJ1-2

CDR3nt: TGTGCCAGCAGCTTTCCACCGAGTAGTGAGCAGTTCTTC
CDR3aa: CASSFPPSSEQFF
d_gene: .
abundance: .
v_gene: TRBV11-2
j_gene: TRBJ2-1

CDR3nt: TGTGCCAGCAGCCAAGGGGGCAGGTCCCATGAGCAGTTCTTC
CDR3aa: CASSQGGRSHEQFF
d_gene: .
abundance: .
v_gene: TRBV4-2
j_gene: TRBJ2-1

CDR3nt: TGTGCCAGCAGTTTTTACTCGCGGGTTAAGACCGAGCAGTACTTC
CDR3aa: CASSFYSRVKTEQYF
d_gene: .
abundance: .
v_gene: TRBV27
j_gene: TRBJ2-7

CDR3nt: TGTGCCAGCAGCCCAACTCCGGGACTAGCGGAGACCCAGTACTTC
CDR3aa: CASSPTPGLAETQYF
d_gene: TRBD2
abundance: .
v_gene: TRBV4-2
j_gene: TRBJ2-5

CDR3nt: TGTGCCAGCAGCAAGGGACTGAGCTCTGGAAACACCATATATTTT
CDR3aa: CASSKGLSSGNTIYF
d_gene: .
abundance: .
v_gene: TRBV5-4
j_gene: TRBJ1-3

CDR3nt: TGTGCCAGCAGCAAAACAGGGGGCGGAGAAAAACTGTTTTTT
CDR3aa: CASSKTGGGEKLFF
d_gene: TRBD1
abundance: .
v_gene: TRBV13
j_gene: TRBJ1-4

CDR3nt: TGTGCCAGCAGCGGCTCAGGGCATAACACTGAAGCTTTCTTT
CDR3aa: CASSGSGHNTEAFF
d_gene: .
abundance: .
v_gene: TRBV7-2
j_gene: TRBJ1-1

CDR3nt: TGCAGCGGGGGCACAGACGGCTATGGCTACACCTTC
CDR3aa: CSGGTDGYGYTF
d_gene: .
abundance: .
v_gene: TRBV29-1
j_gene: TRBJ1-2

CDR3nt: TGCGCCAGCAGCCAAGATCCTCAGGGGGTTGGTCAGCCCCAGCATTTT
CDR3aa: CASSQDPQGVGQPQHF
d_gene: TRBD1
abundance: .
v_gene: TRBV4-1
j_gene: TRBJ1-5

CDR3nt: TGCGCCAGCAGCCCTAGCTGGACAGGGGGTCCAGATACGCAGTATTTT
CDR3aa: CASSPSWTGGPDTQYF
d_gene: TRBD1
abundance: .
v_gene: TRBV4-3
j_gene: TRBJ2-3

CDR3nt: TGTGCCAGCAGCGTTCTAGGGAGCTATGAGGAAGCTTTCTTT
CDR3aa: CASSVLGSYEEAFF
d_gene: .
abundance: .
v_gene: TRBV9
j_gene: TRBJ1-1

CDR3nt: TGTGCCAGCAGCAGACAGGGCACCGGGGAGCTGTTTTTT
CDR3aa: CASSRQGTGELFF
d_gene: TRBD1
abundance: .
v_gene: TRBV2
j_gene: TRBJ2-2

CDR3nt: TGCGCCAGCAGCTCGAATCAGGGGGCAGGGGGCTACACCTTC
CDR3aa: CASSSNQGAGGYTF
d_gene: TRBD1
abundance: .
v_gene: TRBV5-1
j_gene: TRBJ1-2

CDR3nt: TGTGCCAGCAGCTTATGGGACTCCCGTCAGTACTTC
CDR3aa: CASSLWDSRQYF
d_gene: .
abundance: .
v_gene: TRBV7-9
j_gene: TRBJ2-7

CDR3nt: TGCGCCAGCAGGTACGCAGGTGGCCCTGGGTCCTACGAGCAGTACTTC
CDR3aa: CASRYAGGPGSYEQYF
d_gene: .
abundance: .
v_gene: TRBV5-1
j_gene: TRBJ2-7

CDR3nt: TGTGCCACCAGCACTAGGACAGGGATGGGCCACGAGCAGTACTTC
CDR3aa: CATSTRTGMGHEQYF
d_gene: TRBD1
abundance: .
v_gene: TRBV15
j_gene: TRBJ2-7

CDR3nt: TGCGCCAGCAGCGAGGACAGCCCGAACACTGAAGCTTTCTTT
CDR3aa: CASSEDSPNTEAFF
d_gene: .
abundance: .
v_gene: TRBV5-1
j_gene: TRBJ1-1

CDR3nt: TGTGCCATCAGTGAGTCGGAGGGGTTCCATGAGCAGTTCTTC
CDR3aa: CAISESEGFHEQFF
d_gene: .
abundance: once
v_gene: TRBV10-3
j_gene: TRBJ2-1

CDR3nt: TGTGCCAGTAGTATTGTTACGTACGGGACAGGGACATCACCCCTCCACTTT
CDR3aa: CASSIVTYGTGTSPLHF
d_gene: TRBD1
abundance: .
v_gene: TRBV19
j_gene: TRBJ1-6

CDR3nt: TGTGCCAGCAGCCCCCAGGGACAGGGGGCGGATACGCAGTATTTT
CDR3aa: CASSPQGQGADTQYF
d_gene: TRBD1
abundance: .
v_gene: TRBV4-2
j_gene: TRBJ2-3

CDR3nt: TGTGCCAGCAGTCGCTCTAGCGGGAGGGGCTCCTACGAGCAGTACTTC
CDR3aa: CASSRSSGRGSYEQYF
d_gene: TRBD2
abundance: .
v_gene: TRBV6-6
j_gene: TRBJ2-7

CDR3nt: TGTGCCAGCAGTGAACTGGGCGGGAACCCTCGGGAGCAGTACTTC
CDR3aa: CASSELGGNPREQYF
d_gene: .
abundance: .
v_gene: TRBV6-1
j_gene: TRBJ2-7

CDR3nt: TGTGCCAGCAGAGCAGGGGTCTCCTACGAGCAGTACTTC
CDR3aa: CASRAGVSYEQYF
d_gene: .
abundance: .
v_gene: TRBV2
j_gene: TRBJ2-7

CDR3nt: TGTGCCAGCAGCCGGCAGGGGGTGGGAGGTAATGAGCAGTTCTTC
CDR3aa: CASSRQGVGGNEQFF
d_gene: .
abundance: .
v_gene: TRBV5-6
j_gene: TRBJ2-1

CDR3nt: TGTGCCTGGAGTGTATCTTACAATCAGCCCCAGCATTTT
CDR3aa: CAWSVSYNQPQHF
d_gene: .
abundance: .
v_gene: TRBV30
j_gene: TRBJ1-5

CDR3nt: TGCGCCAGCAGCCAAGAAGCGGTCGGGACTAGCTCCTACGAGCAGTACTTC
CDR3aa: CASSQEAVGTSSYEQYF
d_gene: TRBD2
abundance: .
v_gene: TRBV4-3
j_gene: TRBJ2-7

CDR3nt: TGTGCCAGCAGACGACAGTTCGAAGCTAACTATGGCTACACCTTC
CDR3aa: CASRRQFEANYGYTF
d_gene: .
abundance: once
v_gene: TRBV6-5
j_gene: TRBJ1-2

CDR3nt: TGCGCCAGCAGCCAAGAGCCAGGGGGTAGCTCCTACGAGCAGTACTTC
CDR3aa: CASSQEPGGSSYEQYF
d_gene: TRBD1
abundance: .
v_gene: TRBV4-3
j_gene: TRBJ2-7

CDR3nt: TGTGCCAGCACAAGACTTAGGGGAACCTACAATGAGCAGTTCTTC
CDR3aa: CASTRLRGTYNEQFF
d_gene: .
abundance: .
v_gene: TRBV2
j_gene: TRBJ2-1

CDR3nt: TGTGCCAGCAGTTATATTCGCGTGAGCACCGGGGAGCTGTTTTTT
CDR3aa: CASSYIRVSTGELFF
d_gene: .
abundance: .
v_gene: TRBV6-5
j_gene: TRBJ2-2

CDR3nt: TGTGCCAGCTCGCTAAGCAAAAGCTACGAGCAGTACTTC
CDR3aa: CASSLSKSYEQYF
d_gene: .
abundance: .
v_gene: TRBV18
j_gene: TRBJ2-7

CDR3nt: TGTGCCAGCAGCTTGGGGGAAGGAGGGAATTCACCCCTCCACTTT
CDR3aa: CASSLGEGGNSPLHF
d_gene: .
abundance: few
v_gene: TRBV11-2
j_gene: TRBJ1-6

CDR3nt: TGTGCCAGCAGCCCTCGAGAGGGCTACACCTTC
CDR3aa: CASSPREGYTF
d_gene: .
abundance: few
v_gene: TRBV2
j_gene: TRBJ1-2

CDR3nt: TGTGCCAGCTCACCTACGGGACAGGGAGGGTACGAGCAGTACTTC
CDR3aa: CASSPTGQGGYEQYF
d_gene: TRBD1
abundance: .
v_gene: TRBV18
j_gene: TRBJ2-7

CDR3nt: TGCGCCAGCAGCTTGGTGGCGGGGGAACTATATACGCAGTATTTT
CDR3aa: CASSLVAGELYTQYF
d_gene: TRBD2
abundance: .
v_gene: TRBV5-1
j_gene: TRBJ2-3

CDR3nt: TGTGCCAGCTCCACCCTAGGAAACGGGAACACTGAAGCTTTCTTT
CDR3aa: CASSTLGNGNTEAFF
d_gene: .
abundance: .
v_gene: TRBV7-2
j_gene: TRBJ1-1

CDR3nt: TGTGCCAGCAGCCCGCGGGGAGTCTCCTACGAGCAGTACTTC
CDR3aa: CASSPRGVSYEQYF
d_gene: .
abundance: .
v_gene: TRBV27
j_gene: TRBJ2-7

CDR3nt: TGTGCCAGCAGTGAAGGGGGGGAAGCCTACGAGCAGTACTTC
CDR3aa: CASSEGGEAYEQYF
d_gene: .
abundance: many
v_gene: TRBV6-1
j_gene: TRBJ2-7

CDR3nt: TGTGCCAGCAGCCAAGCCAGGGGATTATCCTACGAGCAGTACTTC
CDR3aa: CASSQARGLSYEQYF
d_gene: .
abundance: .
v_gene: TRBV4-2
j_gene: TRBJ2-7

CDR3nt: TGCGCCAGCAGCCAAGATTACCGGGGGGGCCTATTGGGTGAGCAGTTCTTC
CDR3aa: CASSQDYRGGLLGEQFF
d_gene: TRBD2
abundance: .
v_gene: TRBV4-3
j_gene: TRBJ2-1

CDR3nt: TGTGCCAGCAGCGTGACAGGCACCCTTTTCTCTGGGGCCAACGTCCTGACTTTC
CDR3aa: CASSVTGTLFSGANVLTF
d_gene: .
abundance: .
v_gene: TRBV9
j_gene: TRBJ2-6

CDR3nt: TGCGCCAGCAGCTTGGTTCAGCGGGAGGGCCCGGTTCTCCGTTACAATGAGCAGTTCTTC
CDR3aa: CASSLVQREGPVLRYNEQFF
d_gene: TRBD2
abundance: .
v_gene: TRBV5-1
j_gene: TRBJ2-1

CDR3nt: TGTGCCAGCAGCTTAGCGGTACAGGGGGCGAACACCGGGGAGCTGTTTTTT
CDR3aa: CASSLAVQGANTGELFF
d_gene: TRBD1
abundance: .
v_gene: TRBV7-8
j_gene: TRBJ2-2

CDR3nt: TGCAGCGTGGAGACAGGGGGCAACTATGGCTACACCTTC
CDR3aa: CSVETGGNYGYTF
d_gene: TRBD1
abundance: .
v_gene: TRBV29-1
j_gene: TRBJ1-2

CDR3nt: TGTGCCAGCAGTGAGACAGGTTACACTGAAGCTTTCTTT
CDR3aa: CASSETGYTEAFF
d_gene: .
abundance: .
v_gene: TRBV6-4
j_gene: TRBJ1-1

CDR3nt: TGCGCCAGCAGCTTGAGTCCGGACAGGGGGCTTTACGAGCAGTACTTC
CDR3aa: CASSLSPDRGLYEQYF
d_gene: TRBD1
abundance: .
v_gene: TRBV5-1
j_gene: TRBJ2-7

CDR3nt: TGTGCCATCACCGACCCGGCGGGTACCTACGAGCAGTACTTC
CDR3aa: CAITDPAGTYEQYF
d_gene: .
abundance: once
v_gene: TRBV10-3
j_gene: TRBJ2-7

CDR3nt: TGTGCCAGCACCCCCCAGGGGGGCGGTGGCTCATATGGCTACACCTTC
CDR3aa: CASTPQGGGGSYGYTF
d_gene: TRBD1
abundance: once
v_gene: TRBV6-7
j_gene: TRBJ1-2